The rows below give T cell receptor beta chains drawn from one sample of a study of cytomegalovirus exposure and HLA in healthy donors. Using immunoSEQ multiplex PCR, the repertoire was profiled, and TCRdb retains in-frame clones only, with some absent. Of 250,000 to 400,000 clones in the sample, about 90% are singletons; the top ten hold approximately 1.1%. Input material: PBMCs. The receptor source for this set is a woman in her twenties or thirties in good health and CMV-seropositive. Both conserved end residues are part of each CDR3. The D gene is left open where the match is weak. Not every row has a clone size; where given, it reads once, few, many or a size class.

J gene: TRBJ1-1; V gene: TRBV20-1; D gene: NA; clone size: NA; CDR3 protein: CSAADGTEAFF; CDR3 DNA: TGCAGTGCTGCGGACGGCACTGAAGCTTTCTTT
J gene: TRBJ2-1; V gene: TRBV18; D gene: NA; clone size: NA; CDR3 protein: CASSSGTSNEQFF; CDR3 DNA: TGTGCCAGCTCCTCCGGGACGTCCAATGAGCAGTTCTTC
J gene: TRBJ1-1; V gene: TRBV25-1; D gene: NA; clone size: once; CDR3 protein: CASSAQGMNTEAFF; CDR3 DNA: TGTGCCAGCAGTGCTCAGGGGATGAACACTGAAGCTTTCTTT
J gene: TRBJ1-1; V gene: TRBV14; D gene: NA; clone size: NA; CDR3 protein: CASSQFRGGEAFF; CDR3 DNA: TGTGCCAGCAGCCAATTTCGAGGGGGGGAAGCTTTCTTT
J gene: TRBJ1-3; V gene: TRBV7-2; D gene: NA; clone size: NA; CDR3 protein: CASSSDRTPSSGNTIYF; CDR3 DNA: TGTGCCAGCAGCTCCGACAGGACGCCCTCCTCTGGAAACACCATATATTTT
J gene: TRBJ2-1; V gene: TRBV19; D gene: NA; clone size: once; CDR3 protein: CASSILGGTTYNEQFF; CDR3 DNA: TGTGCCAGTAGTATTTTGGGCGGGACAACTTACAATGAGCAGTTCTTC
J gene: TRBJ1-1; V gene: TRBV7-3; D gene: NA; clone size: NA; CDR3 protein: CASSRTVNTEAFF; CDR3 DNA: TGTGCCAGCAGCCGGACAGTGAACACTGAAGCTTTCTTT
J gene: TRBJ2-1; V gene: TRBV7-2; D gene: TRBD2; clone size: NA; CDR3 protein: CASSLAASGGREQFF; CDR3 DNA: TGTGCCAGCAGCTTAGCCGCTAGCGGGGGGCGTGAGCAGTTCTTC
J gene: TRBJ2-7; V gene: TRBV4-3; D gene: TRBD2; clone size: NA; CDR3 protein: CASSQGTSGIYEQYF; CDR3 DNA: TGCGCCAGCAGCCAAGGGACTAGCGGGATTTACGAGCAGTACTTC
J gene: TRBJ2-7; V gene: TRBV4-3; D gene: TRBD2; clone size: NA; CDR3 protein: CASSPGAGGSYEQYF; CDR3 DNA: TGCGCCAGCAGCCCCGGGGCGGGAGGGAGCTACGAGCAGTACTTC
J gene: TRBJ2-2; V gene: TRBV4-3; D gene: TRBD2; clone size: NA; CDR3 protein: CASSQVVGGLAGFGELFF; CDR3 DNA: TGCGCCAGCAGCCAAGTTGTTGGTGGACTAGCGGGGTTCGGGGAGCTGTTTTTT
J gene: TRBJ1-2; V gene: TRBV7-8; D gene: NA; clone size: NA; CDR3 protein: CASSRTETGYGYTF; CDR3 DNA: TGTGCCAGCAGCCGGACCGAGACTGGGTATGGCTACACCTTC
J gene: TRBJ2-1; V gene: TRBV6-5; D gene: TRBD2; clone size: NA; CDR3 protein: CASSKRGSYNEQFF; CDR3 DNA: TGTGCCAGCAGTAAGCGGGGTTCCTACAATGAGCAGTTCTTC
J gene: TRBJ2-7; V gene: TRBV28; D gene: TRBD2; clone size: NA; CDR3 protein: CASSVGLNYEQYF; CDR3 DNA: TGTGCCAGCAGCGTGGGACTAAACTACGAGCAGTACTTC
J gene: TRBJ1-6; V gene: TRBV6-1; D gene: NA; clone size: NA; CDR3 protein: CASITKSPKTSLHF; CDR3 DNA: TGTGCCAGCATCACAAAGTCTCCCAAAACCTCCCTCCACTTT
J gene: TRBJ2-2; V gene: TRBV27; D gene: NA; clone size: NA; CDR3 protein: CASSFQGTGELFF; CDR3 DNA: TGTGCCAGCAGTTTTCAGGGCACCGGGGAGCTGTTTTTT
J gene: TRBJ2-7; V gene: TRBV29-1; D gene: NA; clone size: NA; CDR3 protein: CSVVGSGAVRSYEQYF; CDR3 DNA: TGCAGCGTTGTAGGCTCTGGTGCAGTGAGATCCTACGAGCAGTACTTC
J gene: TRBJ2-7; V gene: TRBV28; D gene: TRBD2; clone size: NA; CDR3 protein: CASSSWTSGRTRYEQYF; CDR3 DNA: TGTGCCAGCAGTTCCTGGACTAGCGGGAGGACGCGATACGAGCAGTACTTC
J gene: TRBJ2-3; V gene: TRBV28; D gene: NA; clone size: NA; CDR3 protein: CASSPRTKHTDTQYF; CDR3 DNA: TGTGCCAGCAGTCCACGGACTAAACACACAGATACGCAGTATTTT
J gene: TRBJ2-7; V gene: TRBV6-1; D gene: NA; clone size: NA; CDR3 protein: CASRSGVGSYEQYF; CDR3 DNA: TGTGCCAGCAGATCCGGTGTGGGTTCTTACGAGCAGTACTTC
J gene: TRBJ2-2; V gene: TRBV7-8; D gene: TRBD2; clone size: few; CDR3 protein: CASSLSSGRATAGELFF; CDR3 DNA: TGTGCCAGCAGCTTGTCTAGCGGGAGGGCCACGGCCGGGGAGCTGTTTTTT
J gene: TRBJ2-3; V gene: TRBV20-1; D gene: NA; clone size: NA; CDR3 protein: CSAQKGGTQYF; CDR3 DNA: TGCAGTGCTCAAAAGGGTGGTACGCAGTATTTT
J gene: TRBJ2-1; V gene: TRBV5-1; D gene: NA; clone size: NA; CDR3 protein: CASSLAVAGDSRFF; CDR3 DNA: TGCGCCAGCAGCTTGGCGGTCGCAGGAGACAGTCGGTTCTTC
J gene: TRBJ1-1; V gene: TRBV6-5; D gene: NA; clone size: NA; CDR3 protein: CASSYHRSMNTEAFF; CDR3 DNA: TGTGCCAGCAGTTACCACAGGTCTATGAACACTGAAGCTTTCTTT
J gene: TRBJ2-7; V gene: TRBV5-6; D gene: NA; clone size: few; CDR3 protein: CASSLGQAHEQYF; CDR3 DNA: TGTGCCAGCAGCTTGGGACAGGCGCACGAGCAGTACTTC
J gene: TRBJ2-7; V gene: TRBV28; D gene: TRBD2; clone size: NA; CDR3 protein: CASRPRLAIRDYEQYF; CDR3 DNA: TGTGCCAGCAGACCTAGACTAGCGATCCGTGACTACGAGCAGTACTTC
J gene: TRBJ2-2; V gene: TRBV5-1; D gene: TRBD1; clone size: NA; CDR3 protein: CASSFPDRVLANTGELFF; CDR3 DNA: TGCGCCAGCAGCTTTCCCGACAGGGTATTGGCGAACACCGGGGAGCTGTTTTTT
J gene: TRBJ2-1; V gene: TRBV5-6; D gene: NA; clone size: NA; CDR3 protein: CASSFGRGNEQFF; CDR3 DNA: TGTGCCAGCAGCTTTGGTCGGGGTAATGAGCAGTTCTTC
J gene: TRBJ1-1; V gene: TRBV9; D gene: NA; clone size: NA; CDR3 protein: CASSVVAGNTEAFF; CDR3 DNA: TGTGCCAGCAGCGTAGTAGCGGGGAACACTGAAGCTTTCTTT
J gene: TRBJ1-6; V gene: TRBV7-2; D gene: NA; clone size: NA; CDR3 protein: CASSLGQAGSPLHF; CDR3 DNA: TGTGCCAGCAGCTTAGGACAGGCCGGTTCACCCCTCCACTTT
J gene: TRBJ2-6; V gene: TRBV6-1; D gene: NA; clone size: NA; CDR3 protein: CASSEMAASGANVLTF; CDR3 DNA: TGTGCCAGCAGTGAAATGGCTGCCTCTGGGGCCAACGTCCTGACTTTC
J gene: TRBJ1-1; V gene: TRBV5-6; D gene: TRBD1; clone size: few; CDR3 protein: CASSARTGTEAFF; CDR3 DNA: TGTGCCAGCAGCGCCCGGACAGGGACTGAAGCTTTCTTT
J gene: TRBJ1-2; V gene: TRBV6-6; D gene: NA; clone size: NA; CDR3 protein: CASSYADRAYGYTF; CDR3 DNA: TGTGCCAGCAGTTACGCCGACAGAGCCTATGGCTACACCTTC
J gene: TRBJ2-4; V gene: TRBV5-1; D gene: NA; clone size: once; CDR3 protein: CASSLELAKNIQYF; CDR3 DNA: TGCGCCAGCAGCTTGGAGTTAGCCAAAAACATTCAGTACTTC
J gene: TRBJ1-2; V gene: TRBV9; D gene: TRBD1; clone size: NA; CDR3 protein: CASSVEGTDYGYTF; CDR3 DNA: TGTGCCAGCAGCGTAGAGGGGACAGACTATGGCTACACCTTC
J gene: TRBJ1-2; V gene: TRBV25-1; D gene: NA; clone size: NA; CDR3 protein: CASSEKGPRGGYTF; CDR3 DNA: TGTGCCAGCAGTGAAAAGGGGCCCCGAGGAGGTTACACCTTC
J gene: TRBJ1-1; V gene: TRBV7-8; D gene: NA; clone size: NA; CDR3 protein: CASSIPGANTEAFF; CDR3 DNA: TGTGCCAGCAGCATCCCAGGGGCTAACACTGAAGCTTTCTTT
J gene: TRBJ1-2; V gene: TRBV9; D gene: NA; clone size: NA; CDR3 protein: CASSVGQSYGYTF; CDR3 DNA: TGTGCCAGCAGCGTGGGCCAATCCTATGGCTACACCTTC
J gene: TRBJ1-1; V gene: TRBV15; D gene: NA; clone size: NA; CDR3 protein: CATSRDQGYGADTEAFF; CDR3 DNA: TGTGCCACCAGCAGAGATCAGGGATATGGGGCGGACACTGAAGCTTTCTTT
J gene: TRBJ2-5; V gene: TRBV2; D gene: TRBD1; clone size: NA; CDR3 protein: CASTFRQGEETQYF; CDR3 DNA: TGTGCCAGCACTTTCAGACAGGGGGAAGAGACCCAGTACTTC
J gene: TRBJ2-7; V gene: TRBV2; D gene: TRBD2; clone size: NA; CDR3 protein: CASSEGSGGSYEQYF; CDR3 DNA: TGTGCCAGCAGTGAGGGTAGCGGGGGCTCCTACGAGCAGTACTTC
J gene: TRBJ2-7; V gene: TRBV7-3; D gene: TRBD2; clone size: NA; CDR3 protein: CASSLYPGGYEQYF; CDR3 DNA: TGTGCCAGCAGCTTATATCCGGGAGGCTACGAGCAGTACTTC
J gene: TRBJ1-1; V gene: TRBV7-9; D gene: TRBD1; clone size: NA; CDR3 protein: CASSPTGWRIAEAFF; CDR3 DNA: TGTGCCAGCAGCCCGACAGGGTGGAGGATCGCTGAAGCTTTCTTT
J gene: TRBJ2-2; V gene: TRBV2; D gene: NA; clone size: NA; CDR3 protein: CASSEALALLDRLNTGELFF; CDR3 DNA: TGTGCCAGCAGTGAAGCGTTAGCTCTTTTGGACAGATTGAACACCGGGGAGCTGTTTTTT
J gene: TRBJ1-5; V gene: TRBV28; D gene: NA; clone size: NA; CDR3 protein: CASSLYREGNQPQHF; CDR3 DNA: TGTGCCAGCAGTTTATACAGGGAGGGCAATCAGCCCCAGCATTTT
J gene: TRBJ2-3; V gene: TRBV27; D gene: TRBD2; clone size: NA; CDR3 protein: CASSLKTSGDTDTQYF; CDR3 DNA: TGTGCCAGCAGTTTAAAGACTAGCGGGGATACAGATACGCAGTATTTT
J gene: TRBJ1-2; V gene: TRBV28; D gene: NA; clone size: few; CDR3 protein: CASSFRRGHGYTF; CDR3 DNA: TGTGCCAGCAGTTTCCGGAGGGGCCATGGCTACACCTTC
J gene: TRBJ1-2; V gene: TRBV13; D gene: TRBD1; clone size: NA; CDR3 protein: CASSLRGQDLGGYTF; CDR3 DNA: TGTGCCAGCAGCTTAAGGGGACAGGACCTAGGGGGCTACACCTTC
J gene: TRBJ1-1; V gene: TRBV6-1; D gene: NA; clone size: NA; CDR3 protein: CASSEESGAFF; CDR3 DNA: TGTGCCAGCAGTGAAGAGTCGGGGGCTTTCTTT
J gene: TRBJ2-5; V gene: TRBV25-1; D gene: NA; clone size: NA; CDR3 protein: CASSELKETQYF; CDR3 DNA: TGTGCCAGCAGTGAACTCAAAGAGACCCAGTACTTC
J gene: TRBJ2-2; V gene: TRBV4-1; D gene: TRBD2; clone size: NA; CDR3 protein: CASSQVPGLAGAGTGELFF; CDR3 DNA: TGCGCCAGCAGCCAAGTGCCCGGTCTAGCGGGGGCTGGGACCGGGGAGCTGTTTTTT
J gene: TRBJ2-3; V gene: TRBV4-3; D gene: NA; clone size: NA; CDR3 protein: CASSQDMTILTDTQYF; CDR3 DNA: TGCGCCAGCAGCCAAGATATGACTATTCTCACAGATACGCAGTATTTT
J gene: TRBJ2-2; V gene: TRBV14; D gene: NA; clone size: NA; CDR3 protein: CASSPDYTGELFF; CDR3 DNA: TGTGCCAGCAGCCCGGACTACACCGGGGAGCTGTTTTTT
J gene: TRBJ2-7; V gene: TRBV6-5; D gene: NA; clone size: NA; CDR3 protein: CASSYTRDSYEQYF; CDR3 DNA: TGTGCCAGCAGTTACACCAGAGACTCCTACGAGCAGTACTTC
J gene: TRBJ2-7; V gene: TRBV27; D gene: NA; clone size: once; CDR3 protein: CASSFYSSYEQYF; CDR3 DNA: TGTGCCAGCAGTTTCTATAGTAGCTACGAGCAGTACTTC
J gene: TRBJ2-7; V gene: TRBV2; D gene: TRBD1; clone size: NA; CDR3 protein: CASSVTGGAGQYF; CDR3 DNA: TGTGCCAGCAGTGTGACAGGGGGCGCCGGGCAGTACTTC
J gene: TRBJ1-4; V gene: TRBV27; D gene: TRBD1; clone size: NA; CDR3 protein: CASSDRDRGREKLFF; CDR3 DNA: TGTGCCAGCAGCGACCGGGACAGGGGGCGCGAAAAACTGTTTTTT
J gene: TRBJ1-1; V gene: TRBV19; D gene: NA; clone size: NA; CDR3 protein: CASSQGPEAFF; CDR3 DNA: TGTGCCAGTAGCCAGGGGCCCGAAGCTTTCTTT
J gene: TRBJ1-2; V gene: TRBV7-2; D gene: NA; clone size: NA; CDR3 protein: CASSPRPGIDGYTF; CDR3 DNA: TGTGCCAGCAGCCCTAGACCGGGTATCGATGGCTACACCTTC
J gene: TRBJ2-5; V gene: TRBV19; D gene: TRBD2; clone size: NA; CDR3 protein: CASSSRLAGGPGETQYF; CDR3 DNA: TGTGCCAGTAGTTCCAGACTAGCGGGAGGGCCGGGAGAGACCCAGTACTTC